The next 21 T cell receptor beta chains were all read from a single sample in a study of cytomegalovirus exposure and HLA in healthy donors. The PCR employed 60 Vbeta primers together with 13 Jbeta primers. Generated by immunoSEQ multiplex PCR, the TCRdb table keeps only in-frame clones and is missing some. The table has about 69,000 clones, 74% seen once. Source material: PBMCs. The receptors here all came from a woman aged 55-69 years in good health and CMV-seropositive.

The chain couples TRBV15 to TRBJ1-2, with 10 bases that match TRBD1. This CDR3 is built from 15 residues. Germline CDR1 LNHNV, CDR2 YYDKDF (reference sequence). V gave up 5 bases and J gave up 3 bases; unmatched junction bases: 6. CDR3 nucleotide sequence: TGTGCCACCAGCGTGGGACAGGGGTTCGACTATGGCTACACCTTC. This encodes CATSVGQGFDYGYTF.

The genes are TRBV7-2 and TRBJ2-3, with D unclear. V lost 3 bases, J lost 2 bases, and 6 bases lay in between. This CDR3 has 13 amino acids. The germline gives CDR1 SGHTA, CDR2 FQGNSA. As DNA, the CDR3 is TGTGCCAGCAGCTTCTCCTTCACAGATACGCAGTATTTT. Translated: CASSFSFTDTQYF.

CDR3: CSVGRQGTTEAFF. The CDR3 DNA sequence: TGCAGCGTTGGGCGACAGGGTACCACTGAAGCTTTCTTT. The J gene is TRBJ1-1, the V gene TRBV29-1, with 7 bases fitting TRBD1. The germline V gene encodes CDR1 SQVTM and CDR2 ANQGSEA. The CDR3 length is 13 residues. V was pared by 4 bases and J by 4 bases, with 6 bases of the junction left unmatched.

The J gene is TRBJ2-3, the V gene TRBV19, with D possibly TRBD2 on 6 matching bases. Trimming took off 3 bases at V and 6 bases at J, with 13 bases between the two ends. This CDR3 is 14 amino acids long. In germline, CDR1 is LNHDA, CDR2 SQIVND (reference sequence). The CDR3 region is CASSIRTGVDTQYF. In nucleotides, the CDR3 is TGTGCCAGTAGTATTCGAACGGGGGTGGATACGCAGTATTTT.

The V call is TRBV6-1, the J call TRBJ2-2, with D possibly being TRBD2 (5 bases). Germline CDR1 MNHNS, CDR2 SASEGT. V was clipped by 10 bases and J by 2 bases, with 17 bases between them. The CDR3 covers 15 residues. Here the CDR3 DNA reads TGTGCCATCCCGGGGAGAACAGTTAACACCGGGGAGCTGTTTTTT. Amino acid sequence: CAIPGRTVNTGELFF.

On this clone itself: This CDR3 fails to terminate in the conserved phenylalanine or tryptophan, so it likely reflects a read error. Because the CDR3's place on the DNA is in doubt, the DNA is left out and the CDR3 is given as listed by TCRdb. V gene TRBV29-1 combines with J gene TRBJ1-1; TRBD1 was called by the table and not checked on the DNA. Germline V gene data show CDR1 as SQVTM and CDR2 as ANQGSEA. From its first to its last residue, the CDR3 has 13 amino acids. This CDR3 reads CSVGAGTGVEALV.

This rearrangement joins TRBV5-6 to TRBJ2-3, with D perhaps TRBD1 (6 bases). CDR1 is SGHDT, CDR2 YYEEEE, per germline. V shed 4 bases and J shed 3 bases, with 15 bases lying between them. This CDR3 spans 15 amino acids. CDR3 protein: CASSMIGGPTDTQYF. The CDR3 DNA is TGTGCCAGCAGCATGATAGGGGGACCGACAGATACGCAGTATTTT.

This clone came up a few times. The CDR3 loop is CASRNNRENTEAFF. CDR3 coding DNA: TGCGCCAGCAGAAACAACCGGGAGAACACTGAAGCTTTCTTT. The chain employs TRBV10-1 and TRBJ1-1, with D unclear. This CDR3 spans 14 amino acids. Deletions cut 6 bases from V and 1 base from J, with 12 bases between. The germline gives CDR1 WNHNN, CDR2 SYGVQD (reference sequence).

This chain uses TRBV7-3 with TRBJ2-6, with a tentative D call TRBD2 (6 bases). Germline loops: CDR1 SGHTA, CDR2 FQGTGA. This CDR3 region has 14 residues. The germline V and J ends were trimmed by 5 bases and 2 bases, with 7 bases remaining between them. CDR3 coding DNA: TGTGCCAGCAGCCCGGGGGCTGGGGCCAACGTCCTGACTTTC. This codes for CASSPGAGANVLTF.

The chain is built from TRBV19 and TRBJ2-3, with D possibly being TRBD1 (6 bases). Germline V gene sequence: CDR1 LNHDA, CDR2 SQIVND (reference sequence). This CDR3 is 15 amino acids long. The V gene lost 5 bases and the J gene lost 2 bases, with 14 bases spanning the gap. The CDR3 here is CASSLQGPHTDTQYF. The CDR3 nucleotides read TGTGCCAGTAGTTTACAGGGTCCCCACACAGATACGCAGTATTTT.

The chain joins TRBV29-1 to TRBJ1-2; 7 positions agree with TRBD1. The CDR3 contains 13 residues. Germline CDR1 and CDR2: SQVTM and ANQGSEA. J was trimmed by 1 base and V by 6 bases; bases with no gene match: 5. CDR3 region: CSVWTGYNYGYTF. DNA for the CDR3: TGCAGCGTCTGGACAGGCTATAACTATGGCTACACCTTC.

Regarding this clone: Mismatch with germline at one junction end may stem from a read error. The same CDR3 is also encoded by other DNA sequences in this sample. This sequence joins TRBV4-1 and TRBJ1-2; the match to TRBD1 covers 10 bases. CDR1 and CDR2 (germline): MGHRA, YSYEKL. The CDR3 consists of 15 residues. The CDR3 sequence: CASSQEGTGDYGYTF. The CDR3 DNA is TGCGCCAGCAGCCAAGAGGGGACAGGGGACTACGGCTACACCTTC.

The chain uses TRBV7-6 and TRBJ2-3; 10 bases align to TRBD2. Germline V CDR1 and CDR2: SGHVS, FNYEAQ. The CDR3 runs 16 residues. V shed 3 bases, J shed 0 bases, and the junction held 3 bases outside the gene matches. CDR3 sequence: CASSLFSGGSTDTQYF. The CDR3 DNA reads TGTGCCAGCAGCTTGTTTAGCGGGGGGAGCACAGATACGCAGTATTTT.

The sample holds a few counts of this clone. The chain links TRBV5-1 to TRBJ1-3; the D gene is possibly TRBD1 (6 bases). Trimming removed 2 bases from V and 0 bases from J, with 9 bases in between. From germline, CDR1 is SGHRS and CDR2 YFSETQ. This CDR3 has 15 amino acids. The CDR3 loop is CASSLQGDSGNTIYF. The CDR3, as DNA: TGCGCCAGCAGCTTACAGGGAGACTCTGGAAACACCATATATTTT.

This chain connects TRBV11-2 to TRBJ1-4, with TRBD1 as a possible D gene (5 bases). Trimming shortened V by 5 bases and J by 10 bases, and 14 bases separated the two germline ends. The CDR3 has 13 residues. Germline values: CDR1 SGHAT, CDR2 FQNNGV. This CDR3 is CASSRIQGGKLFF. CDR3 coding DNA: TGTGCCAGCAGCAGAATCCAGGGAGGAAAACTGTTTTTT.

The V call is TRBV7-9, the J call TRBJ2-1; D is unresolved. The CDR3 has 14 residues. The ends were cut back, 2 bases at V and 8 bases at J, with 13 bases in the middle. From germline, CDR1 is SEHNR and CDR2 FQNEAQ (reference sequence). The CDR3 loop is CASSLRNGWDEQFF. The CDR3 DNA reads TGTGCCAGCAGCTTAAGAAACGGGTGGGATGAGCAGTTCTTC.

This clone came up many times. CDR3 protein: CASSLPPAGGRETQYF. The CDR3 DNA reads TGTGCCAGCAGCTTACCCCCAGCGGGGGGAAGGGAGACCCAGTACTTC. The rearrangement uses TRBV5-6 and TRBJ2-5; 9 bases align to TRBD2. CDR1 and CDR2 from the germline V gene are SGHDT and YYEEEE. V lost 2 bases and J lost 5; bases outside the gene matches: 10. The CDR3 totals 16 residues.

The V and J genes are TRBV4-1 and TRBJ1-2, with 7 bases aligning to TRBD1. This CDR3 is 15 amino acids long. Per germline, CDR1 MGHRA and CDR2 YSYEKL. The V gene end was trimmed by 1 base and the J gene end by 2 bases; junction bases not matched to a gene: 4. The CDR3 is CASSQGPTGNYGYTF. CDR3 in DNA: TGCGCCAGCAGCCAAGGGCCGACAGGGAACTATGGCTACACCTTC.

This clone has just a few counts. The V and J genes are TRBV28 and TRBJ1-1, with 9 bases lining up with TRBD1. From germline, CDR1 is MDHEN and CDR2 SYDVKM. J was trimmed by 0 bases and V by 11 bases; bases with no gene match: 4. The CDR3 sequence is 13 residues long. CDR3 sequence: CAAWDRVNTEAFF. The DNA of the CDR3 is TGTGCCGCTTGGGACAGGGTGAACACTGAAGCTTTCTTT.

The chain recombines TRBV11-2 with TRBJ2-5, with a possible D match to TRBD1 (6 bases). V was trimmed by 0 bases and J by 5 bases, leaving 7 bases between them. The germline CDR1 and CDR2 sequences are SGHAT and FQNNGV. This CDR3 is 13 amino acids long. CDR3 nucleotide sequence: TGTGCCAGCAGCTTAGATAGGGGGGAGACCCAGTACTTC. Translated, it gives CASSLDRGETQYF.

The chain couples TRBV7-9 to TRBJ1-1; no definite D call. Germline assignment: CDR1 SEHNR and CDR2 FQNEAQ (reference sequence). This CDR3 has 15 residues. V gave up 6 bases and J gave up 1 base, with 15 bases separating them. This CDR3 is CASSLTKRPNTEAFF. The CDR3 DNA sequence: TGTGCCAGCAGTTTGACGAAGAGGCCGAACACTGAAGCTTTCTTT. Combining the CDR3 with reference TRBV7-9 and TRBJ1-1 gives the whole variable domain DTGVSQNPRHKITKRGQNVTFRCDPISEHNRLYWYRQTLGQGPEFLTYFQNEAQLEKSRLLSDRFSAERPKGSFSTLEIQRTEQGDSAMYLCASSLTKRPNTEAFFGQGTRLTVV.